This TCR beta chain was captured in a study of cytomegalovirus exposure and HLA in healthy donors. In regard to this clone: Its antigen is not known.

The V gene lost 8 bases and the J gene lost 0 bases, with 8 bases spanning the gap. CDR1 is SNHLY, CDR2 FYNNEI, per germline. The length of the CDR3 is 14 residues. Study-wide points: A few CMV-associated chains proved CMV antigen-specific in vitro.

PCR used 60 Vbeta primers and 13 Jbeta primers. The table came from immunoSEQ multiplex PCR; TCRdb's copy has only in-frame clones and leaves some out. The table lists fewer than 150,000 clones. The receptor's source is a man aged 35 to 55 in good health and CMV-seronegative. Specimen: PBMCs. The chain employs TRBV2 and TRBJ2-6, with D possibly being TRBD1 (6 bases). The CDR3 reads CASGTHSGANVLTF. As DNA, the CDR3 is TGTGCCAGCGGGACACACTCTGGGGCCAACGTCCTGACTTTC.